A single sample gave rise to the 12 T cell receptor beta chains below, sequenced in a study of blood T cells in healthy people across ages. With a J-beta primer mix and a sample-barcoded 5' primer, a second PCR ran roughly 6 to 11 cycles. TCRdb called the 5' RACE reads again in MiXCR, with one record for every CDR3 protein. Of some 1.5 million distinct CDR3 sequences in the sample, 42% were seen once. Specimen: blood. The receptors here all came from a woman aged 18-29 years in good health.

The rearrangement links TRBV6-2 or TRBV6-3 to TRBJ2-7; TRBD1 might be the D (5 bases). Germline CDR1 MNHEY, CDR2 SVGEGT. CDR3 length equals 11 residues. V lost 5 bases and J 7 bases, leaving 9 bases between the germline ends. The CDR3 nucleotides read TGTGCCAGCAGTCACAGGAATGAGCAGTACTTC. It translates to CASSHRNEQYF.

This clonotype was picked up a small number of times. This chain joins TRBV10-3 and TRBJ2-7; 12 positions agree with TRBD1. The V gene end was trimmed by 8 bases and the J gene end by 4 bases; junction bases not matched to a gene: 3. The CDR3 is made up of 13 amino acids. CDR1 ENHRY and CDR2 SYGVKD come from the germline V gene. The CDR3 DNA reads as TGTGCCATCGGGGGACAGGGGGCTTACGAGCAGTACTTC. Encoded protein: CAIGGQGAYEQYF.

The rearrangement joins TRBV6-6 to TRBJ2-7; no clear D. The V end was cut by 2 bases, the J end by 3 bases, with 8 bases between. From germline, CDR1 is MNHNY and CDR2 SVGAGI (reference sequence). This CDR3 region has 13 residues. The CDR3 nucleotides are TGTGCCAGCAGTTACGCGGCAGGCTACGAGCAGTACTTC. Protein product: CASSYAAGYEQYF.

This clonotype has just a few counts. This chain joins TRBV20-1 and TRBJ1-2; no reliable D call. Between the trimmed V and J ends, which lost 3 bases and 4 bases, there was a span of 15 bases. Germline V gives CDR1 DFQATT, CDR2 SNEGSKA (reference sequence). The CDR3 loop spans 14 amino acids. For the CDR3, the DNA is TGCAGTGCTAGTCGTACCGGGCTGTTCTATGGCTACACCTTC. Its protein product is CSASRTGLFYGYTF.

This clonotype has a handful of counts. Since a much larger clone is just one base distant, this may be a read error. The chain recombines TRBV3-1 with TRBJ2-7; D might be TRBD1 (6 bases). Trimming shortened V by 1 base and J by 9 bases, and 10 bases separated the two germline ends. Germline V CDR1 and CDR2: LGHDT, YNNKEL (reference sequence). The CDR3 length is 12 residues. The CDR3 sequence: CASSQGTDGQYF. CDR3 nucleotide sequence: TGTGCCAGCAGCCAAGGGACAGACGGGCAGTACTTC.

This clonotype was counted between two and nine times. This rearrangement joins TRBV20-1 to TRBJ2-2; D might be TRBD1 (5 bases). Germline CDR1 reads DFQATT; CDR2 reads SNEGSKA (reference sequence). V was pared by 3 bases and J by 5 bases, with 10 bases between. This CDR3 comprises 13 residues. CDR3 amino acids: CSARQGVTGELFF. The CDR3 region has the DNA TGCAGTGCTAGGCAGGGTGTGACCGGGGAGCTGTTTTTT.

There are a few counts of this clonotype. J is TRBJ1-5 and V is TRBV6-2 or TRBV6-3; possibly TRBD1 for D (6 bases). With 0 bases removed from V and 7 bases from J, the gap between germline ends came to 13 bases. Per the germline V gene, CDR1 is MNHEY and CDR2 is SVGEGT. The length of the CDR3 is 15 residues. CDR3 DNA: TGTGCCAGCAGTTACTCACAGACAGGTAGACAGCCCCAGCATTTT. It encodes CASSYSQTGRQPQHF.

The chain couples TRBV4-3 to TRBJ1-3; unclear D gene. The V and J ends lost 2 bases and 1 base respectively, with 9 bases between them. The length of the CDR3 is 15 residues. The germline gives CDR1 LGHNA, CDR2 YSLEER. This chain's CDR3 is CASSQLSPSGNTIYF. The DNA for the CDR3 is TGCGCCAGCAGCCAACTGTCCCCTTCTGGAAACACCATATATTTT.

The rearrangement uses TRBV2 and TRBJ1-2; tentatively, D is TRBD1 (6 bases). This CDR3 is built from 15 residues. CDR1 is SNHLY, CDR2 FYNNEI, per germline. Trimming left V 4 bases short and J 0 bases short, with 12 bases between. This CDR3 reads CASSAQGPANYGYTF. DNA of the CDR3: TGTGCCAGCAGTGCTCAGGGGCCAGCTAACTATGGCTACACCTTC.

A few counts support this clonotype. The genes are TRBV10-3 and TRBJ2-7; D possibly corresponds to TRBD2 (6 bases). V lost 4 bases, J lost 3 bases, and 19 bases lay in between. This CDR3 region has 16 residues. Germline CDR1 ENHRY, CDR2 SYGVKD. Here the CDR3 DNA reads TGTGCCATCAGTGGCCGGGGGACGGCGGACCGCTACGAGCAGTACTTC. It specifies CAISGRGTADRYEQYF.

As DNA, the CDR3 is TGTGCCACCAGTGACCCAACCGGGACTAGCTTTCTTGAGCAGTACTTC. Protein: CATSDPTGTSFLEQYF. V usage is TRBV24-1 and J usage is TRBJ2-5, with 9 nucleotides matching TRBD2. The CDR3 has 16 amino acids. The V gene's germline CDR1 is KGHDR and CDR2 SFDVKD. V lost 4 bases, J lost 11 bases, and 16 bases stayed unmatched.

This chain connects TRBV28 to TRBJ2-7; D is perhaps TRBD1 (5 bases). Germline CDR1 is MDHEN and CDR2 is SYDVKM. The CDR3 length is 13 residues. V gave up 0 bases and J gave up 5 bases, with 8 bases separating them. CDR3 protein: CASSLWVTDEQYF. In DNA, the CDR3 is TGTGCCAGCAGTTTATGGGTGACAGACGAGCAGTACTTC.